The 3 T cell receptor beta chains given below trace back to one sample, sequenced in a study of T cell changes during pregnancy in multiple sclerosis. Data came from immunoSEQ multiplex PCR; TCRdb stores just in-frame clones and leaves some out. This sample has about 120,000 clones, with approximately 90% found just once. This specimen was peripheral blood, taken in the third trimester of pregnancy. All receptors come from a female donor with multiple sclerosis, enrolled in a pregnancy study.

This chain connects TRBV27 to TRBJ1-2; TRBD1 might be the D (5 bases). Germline V gene sequence: CDR1 MNHEY, CDR2 SMNVEV (reference sequence). CDR3 length: 13 residues. The V gene lost 3 bases and the J gene lost 3 bases, with 8 bases spanning the gap. The CDR3 loop reads CASSLGQHYGYTF. The DNA of the CDR3 is TGTGCCAGCAGTTTGGGGCAGCACTATGGCTACACCTTC.

This clone has only one observation. The chain carries TRBV19 and TRBJ1-5, with D unclear. CDR3 size: 16 residues. Trimming cost V 6 bases and J 1 base, with 16 bases left between them. CDR1 and CDR2 (germline): LNHDA, SQIVND (reference sequence). The CDR3 DNA is TGTGCCAGTAGCCCACCGGGCTCGGGGAGCAATCAGCCCCAGCATTTT. It codes for CASSPPGSGSNQPQHF.

The chain links TRBV6-1 to TRBJ1-4, with D perhaps matching TRBD1 (6 bases). CDR3 length: 17 amino acids. The V end was cut by 4 bases, the J end by 10 bases, with 25 bases between. Germline CDR1 and CDR2: MNHNS and SASEGT. CDR3 DNA: TGTGCCAGCAGTGCAACCCCAGTCCGGGACACGGGGGGAAAACTGTTTTTT. Amino acids: CASSATPVRDTGGKLFF.